These 24 T cell receptor beta chains originate from one sample sequenced in a study of metastatic and nonmetastatic thyroid tumors. TCRdb re-analyzed the PCR reads through MiXCR. The sample contains around 20,000 clones, about 20% of which appear only once. Nobody among the patients had been given any treatment before thyroid surgery. The sequenced material came from blood. Receptors originate from a female donor with papillary thyroid cancer or a benign thyroid nodule (not recorded which). Some clones in this sample may be carry-over from other donors' samples.

This rearrangement joins TRBV4-1 to TRBJ2-7, with D hard to call. Deletions cut 1 base from V and 4 bases from J, with 14 bases between. Germline CDR1 reads MGHRA; CDR2 reads YSYEKL. The CDR3 totals 15 residues. The CDR3 bases are TGCGCCAGCAGCCAAGGACACGGAGTTGGTTACGAGCAGTACTTC. Amino acids: CASSQGHGVGYEQYF.

This clone came up many times. The genes are TRBV24-1 and TRBJ2-3; possibly TRBD2 for D (5 bases). Germline assignment: CDR1 KGHDR and CDR2 SFDVKD. Deletions cut 3 bases from V and 4 bases from J, with 10 bases between. The CDR3 covers 14 residues. CDR3 nucleotides: TGTGCCACCAGTGATACACGAGGGCCAGATACGCAGTATTTT. The encoded protein is CATSDTRGPDTQYF.

This clone occurred many times. The chain combines TRBV15 with TRBJ1-5; D not certain. V gave up 1 base and J gave up 0 bases, with 7 bases separating them. Germline CDR1 LNHNV, CDR2 YYDKDF (reference sequence). CDR3 size: 15 residues. The CDR3 loop is CATSRGGGSNQPQHF. In DNA, the CDR3 is TGTGCCACCAGCAGAGGCGGCGGTAGCAATCAGCCCCAGCATTTT. Combining the CDR3 with reference TRBV15 and TRBJ1-5 gives the whole variable domain DAMVIQNPRYQVTQFGKPVTLSCSQTLNHNVMYWYQQKSSQAPKLLFHYYDKDFNNEADTPDNFQSRRPNTSFCFLDIRSPGLGDTAMYLCATSRGGGSNQPQHFGDGTRLSIL.

This clone was detected ten times or more. The rearrangement links TRBV4-1 to TRBJ1-3, with D perhaps matching TRBD1 (5 bases). CDR3 length: 13 residues. The ends were cut back, 0 bases at V and 7 bases at J, with 7 bases in the middle. Per germline, CDR1 MGHRA and CDR2 YSYEKL. CDR3 sequence: CASSQDQGNTIYF. For the CDR3, the DNA is TGCGCCAGCAGCCAAGACCAGGGTAACACCATATATTTT.

This clone ranks as medium-sized (0.01 to 0.1%). The chain uses TRBV6-1 and TRBJ1-2, with a possible D match to TRBD1 (6 bases). Looked up from germline, CDR1 is MNHNS and CDR2 is SASEGT. The ends were cut back, 5 bases at V and 6 bases at J, with 13 bases in the middle. The CDR3 runs to 13 residues. CDR3 region: CASSHRDNDGYTF. CDR3 DNA: TGTGCCAGCAGTCACCGGGACAATGATGGCTACACCTTC.

At least ten counts were recorded for this clone. The chain uses TRBV20-1 and TRBJ1-2; D is possibly TRBD1 (5 bases). Trimming took off 1 base at V and 2 bases at J, with 11 bases between the two ends. This CDR3 has 14 amino acids. Looked up from germline, CDR1 is DFQATT and CDR2 is SNEGSKA (reference sequence). This CDR3 is CSARVTGRNYGYTF. The CDR3 DNA reads TGCAGTGCTAGAGTCACAGGTCGGAACTATGGCTACACCTTC.

This clone was seen repeatedly, ten times or more. The rearrangement joins TRBV19 to TRBJ2-4; the match to TRBD1 covers 11 bases. Germline V gives CDR1 LNHDA, CDR2 SQIVND (reference sequence). The V segment lost 6 bases and the J segment 2 bases; nucleotides outside the gene matches: 15. The CDR3 extends over 19 amino acids. Here the CDR3 reads CASSYFLDRGLRTKNIQYF. In DNA form, the CDR3 reads TGTGCCAGTAGCTATTTTTTGGACAGGGGGCTTCGGACCAAAAACATTCAGTACTTC.

The chain uses TRBV14 and TRBJ1-4; D gene ambiguous. Trimming left V 7 bases short and J 0 bases short, with 12 bases between. The CDR3 length is 15 residues. The germline CDR1 and CDR2 sequences are SGHDN and FVKESK. The CDR3 nucleotides read TGTGCCAGCATCCGCAGTGGGGCAACTAATGAAAAACTGTTTTTT. Translation gives CASIRSGATNEKLFF.

This clone came up many times. J is TRBJ2-1 and V is TRBV5-4; 7 bases map to TRBD2. The CDR3 consists of 15 residues. V shed 7 bases and J 0 bases; nucleotides not matched to a gene: 7. Germline V gene sequence: CDR1 SGHNT, CDR2 YYREEE (reference sequence). The CDR3 DNA is TGTGCCAGCCTTAGCGGGCCAAGCTCCTACAATGAGCAGTTCTTC. Translated: CASLSGPSSYNEQFF.

This clone was found many times. The rearrangement links TRBV29-1 to TRBJ1-5; D not certain. V lost 4 bases and J lost 10, with 17 bases in between. The CDR3 length is 13 residues. Germline V gives CDR1 SQVTM, CDR2 ANQGSEA. CDR3 in amino acids: CSVGLGLGFPQHF. DNA for the CDR3: TGCAGCGTTGGATTGGGGTTAGGGTTTCCCCAGCATTTT.

This clone has ten or more counts. The genes are TRBV7-9 and TRBJ1-2, with D perhaps TRBD1 (6 bases). Trimming pared 5 bases from V and 0 bases from J, leaving 10 bases between. Germline V gene sequence: CDR1 SEHNR, CDR2 FQNEAQ (reference sequence). The CDR3 contains 14 residues. The CDR3 protein is CASSPRQANYGYTF. CDR3 DNA: TGTGCCAGCAGCCCACGACAGGCTAACTATGGCTACACCTTC.

This clone is medium-sized (0.01 to 0.1%) in the sample. The gene calls are TRBV11-3 and TRBJ2-7, with 11 positions matching TRBD2. This CDR3 contains 16 residues. The germline V gene has CDR1 SGHNT and CDR2 YENEEA. Trimming took 7 bases from V and 4 from J; bases not matched to a gene: 12. The CDR3 DNA reads TGTGCCAGCACTCCCAGCGGGGCTAGCGGGGGGTACGAGCAGTACTTC. This sequence encodes CASTPSGASGGYEQYF. Combining the CDR3 with reference TRBV11-3 and TRBJ2-7 gives the whole variable domain EAGVVQSPRYKIIEKKQPVAFWCNPISGHNTLYWYLQNLGQGPELLIRYENEEAVDDSQLPKDRFSAERLKGVDSTLKIQPAELGDSAVYLCASTPSGASGGYEQYFGPGTRLTVT.

This clone appeared many times. V gene TRBV4-1 combines with J gene TRBJ2-2, with 8 bases aligning to TRBD1. Germline V gene lookup returns CDR1 MGHRA and CDR2 YSYEKL. The CDR3 is made up of 16 amino acids. The J segment lost 0 bases and the V segment lost 2 bases, leaving 2 bases of the junction unmatched. This chain's CDR3 is CASSQKQGANTGELFF. The CDR3 DNA reads as TGCGCCAGCAGCCAAAAACAGGGGGCGAACACCGGGGAGCTGTTTTTT.

This clone was recorded many times. This rearrangement joins TRBV28 to TRBJ1-4, with D unclear. Trimming took off 6 bases at V and 0 bases at J, with 11 bases between the two ends. CDR3 length: 15 amino acids. Germline CDR1 and CDR2: MDHEN and SYDVKM. The CDR3 sequence: CASRASGTTNEKLFF. CDR3 DNA sequence: TGTGCCAGCAGAGCTTCAGGAACAACTAATGAAAAACTGTTTTTT.

This rearrangement joins TRBV30 to TRBJ2-1, with TRBD2 as a possible D gene (5 bases). Trimming left V 5 bases short and J 1 base short, with 6 bases between. Germline V lookup: CDR1 GTSNPN, CDR2 SVGIG (reference sequence). This CDR3 has 12 residues. The CDR3 here is CAWRTSYNEQFF. The CDR3, as DNA: TGTGCCTGGCGGACTTCCTACAATGAGCAGTTCTTC.

This clone showed up many times. This chain uses TRBV10-1 with TRBJ2-5, with D perhaps TRBD1 or TRBD2 (5 bases each). Germline-derived CDR1 and CDR2 are WNHNN and SYGVQD (reference sequence). The CDR3 contains 14 residues. Trimming took 2 bases from V and 5 from J, leaving 12 bases between them. The DNA of the CDR3 is TGCGCCAGCAGTGAGGCCGCCGGGACGGAGACCCAGTACTTC. It specifies CASSEAAGTETQYF.

Only a few counts were recorded for this clone. CDR3 nucleotide sequence: TGTGCCAGCAGTGGGGGGGGTCGCACGGTGCAGTTCTTC. It translates to CASSGGGRTVQFF. The V and J genes are TRBV2 and TRBJ2-1; 7 bases are shared with TRBD2. The length of the CDR3 is 13 residues. From germline, CDR1 is SNHLY and CDR2 FYNNEI. V lost 4 bases and J lost 12; bases outside the gene matches: 9.

This clone was seen only a few times. The chain employs TRBV28 and TRBJ1-2; 9 positions agree with TRBD1. With V trimmed by 6 bases and J by 7 bases, 12 bases remained unmatched. Germline loops: CDR1 MDHEN, CDR2 SYDVKM. The CDR3 is 15 amino acids. CDR3 region: CASRTTQGAGLGYTF. The CDR3 bases are TGTGCCAGCAGAACCACACAGGGGGCCGGGCTTGGCTACACCTTC.

This clone was seen at least ten times. The DNA for the CDR3 is TGCAGTGCTAGAGTGATCCTTGAGGTGAACACTGAAGCTTTCTTT. It yields the protein CSARVILEVNTEAFF. V and J are TRBV20-1 and TRBJ1-1, with no clear D. The CDR3 consists of 15 residues. Between the trimmed V and J ends, which lost 1 base and 0 bases, there was a span of 12 bases. Germline values: CDR1 DFQATT, CDR2 SNEGSKA (reference sequence).

This clone came up many times. The chain uses TRBV5-8 and TRBJ1-1, with TRBD1 matching over 7 bases. The CDR3 runs 15 residues. Germline V gives CDR1 SGHTS, CDR2 YDEGEE. V was pared by 0 bases and J by 1 base, with 3 bases of the junction left unmatched. The CDR3 protein is CASSLGQGWNTEAFF. The CDR3 nucleotides read TGTGCCAGCAGCTTGGGACAGGGTTGGAACACTGAAGCTTTCTTT.

In its sample, this clone was seen many times. Different DNA sequences within this sample yield the same CDR3. The chain recombines TRBV30 with TRBJ2-3, with TRBD2 as a possible D gene (6 bases). Germline V gene lookup returns CDR1 GTSNPN and CDR2 SVGIG (reference sequence). With 0 bases removed from V and 1 base from J, the gap between germline ends came to 14 bases. The CDR3 loop spans 16 amino acids. The CDR3 nucleotides are TGTGCCTGGAGTGTGGCGGGACCGAGGGGCACAGATACGCAGTATTTT. It specifies CAWSVAGPRGTDTQYF.

This clone was seen a few times. An end of the junction differs from the germline gene, which may be a read error. V is TRBV6-1 and J is TRBJ2-6; a possible D gene is TRBD1 (6 bases). Germline-derived CDR1 and CDR2 are MNHNS and SASEGT. This CDR3 spans 17 amino acids. CDR3 nucleotide sequence: TGTACCAGCACCCCGCTCCCCCCAGGGGCTGGGGCCAACGTCCTGACTTTC. This encodes CTSTPLPPGAGANVLTF.

This clone was recorded many times. The chain links TRBV20-1 to TRBJ1-3; D is ambiguous. Trimming cost V 3 bases and J 2 bases, with 5 bases left between them. Germline CDR1 and CDR2: DFQATT and SNEGSKA (reference sequence). CDR3 length: 12 residues. CDR3: CSASQPGNTIYF. DNA for the CDR3: TGCAGTGCTAGCCAGCCTGGAAACACCATATATTTT.

There are many counts of this clone. The chain has TRBV28 and TRBJ2-7; TRBD1 matches at 8 bases. The CDR3 is 15 amino acids. The germline V gene has CDR1 MDHEN and CDR2 SYDVKM. V dropped 5 bases and J dropped 1; count of bases not matched to a gene: 7. CDR3: CASSTPGQASYEQYF. For the CDR3, the DNA is TGTGCCAGCAGTACACCGGGACAGGCGTCCTACGAGCAGTACTTC.